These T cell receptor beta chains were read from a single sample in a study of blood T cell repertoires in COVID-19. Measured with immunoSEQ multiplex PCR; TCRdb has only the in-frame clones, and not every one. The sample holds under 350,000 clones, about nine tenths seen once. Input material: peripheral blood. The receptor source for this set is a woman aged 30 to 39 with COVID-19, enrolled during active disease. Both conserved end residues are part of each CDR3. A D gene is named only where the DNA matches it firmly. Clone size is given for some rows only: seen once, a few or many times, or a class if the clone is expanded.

TGCAGTGCTAGACAGGGAAACACCATATATTTT,CSARQGNTIYF,TRBV20-1,TRBJ1-3,NA,NA
TGTGCCAGCTTTCGTCTGAACACTGAAGCTTTCTTT,CASFRLNTEAFF,TRBV28,TRBJ1-1,NA,NA
TGTGCCACCAGTACCAGCTCGGGCAGGGGGCGATATGGCTACACCTTC,CATSTSSGRGRYGYTF,TRBV24-1,TRBJ1-2,TRBD1,NA
TGTGCCAGCAGTTTGGCTCACCTCCAGGATGGCTACACCTTC,CASSLAHLQDGYTF,TRBV28,TRBJ1-2,NA,NA
TGTGCCAGCAGTCAGATCACAGATACGCAGTATTTT,CASSQITDTQYF,TRBV7-2,TRBJ2-3,NA,NA
TGTGCCAGCAGTTACGGAGGACAGGGGGCGCGTGAGCAGTACTTC,CASSYGGQGAREQYF,TRBV6-2/TRBV6-3,TRBJ2-7,TRBD1,few
TGTGCCAGCAGCTGGACAGGGTCGGTAGACTACAATGAGCAGTTCTTC,CASSWTGSVDYNEQFF,TRBV11-3,TRBJ2-1,TRBD1,once
TGTGCCAGCAGCGTAGCTGGGGTAGCGGGAGGGAGGGGCATTCAGTACTTC,CASSVAGVAGGRGIQYF,TRBV9,TRBJ2-4,TRBD2,NA
TGTGCCAGCAGCTTAGTGGAGGGCAGCTCCTACGAGCAGTACTTC,CASSLVEGSSYEQYF,TRBV7-8,TRBJ2-7,NA,NA
TGTGCCAGCCGGGACTACGAGCAGTACTTC,CASRDYEQYF,TRBV6-5,TRBJ2-7,NA,NA
TGTGCCAGCAGCGTAGGGGGCGAGCCCTACGAGCAGTACTTC,CASSVGGEPYEQYF,TRBV9,TRBJ2-7,NA,NA
TGTGCCAGCTCGCTAGGACAAGAGACCCAGTACTTC,CASSLGQETQYF,TRBV12-3/TRBV12-4,TRBJ2-5,NA,NA
TGTGCCTACGAGGGACAGGGAAATCAGCCCCAGCATTTT,CAYEGQGNQPQHF,TRBV30,TRBJ1-5,TRBD1,NA
TGTGCCAGCAGCCAAAGGGGGGAGCGGGGCCGCGTGGAGCAGTACTTC,CASSQRGERGRVEQYF,TRBV11-2,TRBJ2-7,NA,NA
TGTGCCAGCTGGGCGCGCGGGAGACTCGAGCAGTACTTC,CASWARGRLEQYF,TRBV27,TRBJ2-7,TRBD2,NA
TGTGCCAGTGGACAGGGCCACGAGACCCAGTACTTC,CASGQGHETQYF,TRBV28,TRBJ2-5,TRBD1,NA
TGCGCCAGCAGCACGCACGGGACTAGCGACTACGAGCAGTACTTC,CASSTHGTSDYEQYF,TRBV5-1,TRBJ2-7,TRBD2,NA
TGTGCCAGCAGTTACCCTCCAGGGGGGTACCAAGAGACCCAGTACTTC,CASSYPPGGYQETQYF,TRBV28,TRBJ2-5,NA,NA
TGTGCCAGCAACCCACAGGGAATAAGGGAAAAACTGTTTTTT,CASNPQGIREKLFF,TRBV6-6,TRBJ1-4,NA,NA
TGTGCCAGCAGTCCGACTAGCGGGGGAGGCGGGGAGCTGTTTTTT,CASSPTSGGGGELFF,TRBV6-5,TRBJ2-2,TRBD2,NA
TGTGCCAGCAGTCCAGGGGGGCTCGGCTACACCTTC,CASSPGGLGYTF,TRBV27,TRBJ1-2,TRBD1,NA
TGCGCCAGCAGCCCCGGGATAGCGGGAGGCTACTCCTACGAGCAGTACTTC,CASSPGIAGGYSYEQYF,TRBV5-1,TRBJ2-7,TRBD2,NA
TGTGCCAGCAGCAGGATAGTCTCTGGGGCCAACGTCCTGACTTTC,CASSRIVSGANVLTF,TRBV28,TRBJ2-6,NA,NA
TGTGCCTGGAGCGCCAGGGGAAACGCTTTCTTT,CAWSARGNAFF,TRBV30,TRBJ1-1,NA,once
TGTGCCAGCAGCCTCAGACTAGCGAGCACAGATACGCAGTATTTT,CASSLRLASTDTQYF,TRBV3-1/TRBV3-2,TRBJ2-3,TRBD2,NA
TGTGCCAGCAGCTACTCAGGGCATCAGCCCCAGCATTTT,CASSYSGHQPQHF,TRBV13,TRBJ1-5,NA,NA
TGTGCCAGCAGCACCAATAGAGTGGACACCGGGGAGCTGTTTTTT,CASSTNRVDTGELFF,TRBV7-9,TRBJ2-2,NA,NA
TGTGCCAGCGGATACGGACAGCCAAGCACAGATACGCAGTATTTT,CASGYGQPSTDTQYF,TRBV2,TRBJ2-3,NA,NA
TGTGCCAGCAGCTTGGCTAGCACTGAAGCTTTCTTT,CASSLASTEAFF,TRBV5-4,TRBJ1-1,NA,NA
TGTGCCATCAGTGGGACAGCCGACTCTGGAAACACCATATATTTT,CAISGTADSGNTIYF,TRBV10-3,TRBJ1-3,NA,NA
TGTGCCACCAGTGATTTAGCCTTCACCGGGGAGCTGTTTTTT,CATSDLAFTGELFF,TRBV24-1,TRBJ2-2,NA,once
TGTGCCAGCAGCGCGACGGGCAGGGGAGAGACCCAGTACTTC,CASSATGRGETQYF,TRBV11-2,TRBJ2-5,NA,NA
TGTGCCAGTAGTAGGACAGGGGAAGAAAAACTGTTTTTT,CASSRTGEEKLFF,TRBV19,TRBJ1-4,TRBD1,NA
TGTGCTACGGTGGGACTAGGGGATGAGCAGTTCTTC,CATVGLGDEQFF,TRBV12-5,TRBJ2-1,TRBD2,NA
TGTGCCAGCAGCTTAGGAACGGACTTCGGGGGCTACACCTTC,CASSLGTDFGGYTF,TRBV7-9,TRBJ1-2,NA,NA
TGTGCCAGCAGTTACGCAGTCCCGGGACAGGGGTCCAAAAACATTCAGTACTTC,CASSYAVPGQGSKNIQYF,TRBV6-2/TRBV6-3,TRBJ2-4,TRBD1,NA
TGTGCCACTGAAAGAGGTAGCAAAAACATTCAGTACTTC,CATERGSKNIQYF,TRBV6-5,TRBJ2-4,NA,once
TGTGCCTGTTCAACTCGGGACAGGGGGCTCGGAGCTTTCTTT,CACSTRDRGLGAFF,TRBV30,TRBJ1-1,TRBD1,NA
TGCGCCAGCAGCCAAGTTTTGGCGGGAGGGTACAATGAGCAGTTCTTC,CASSQVLAGGYNEQFF,TRBV4-1,TRBJ2-1,TRBD2,NA